This TCR beta chain emerged from a study of T-cell memory formation after mild COVID-19. About the study: Largely donor-specific sequence clusters came from two donors.

With constant-segment primers, 5'RACE yielded cDNA libraries of TCR alpha and TCR beta that carried sample barcodes and UMIs. TCRdb fed the 5' RACE reads into MiXCR, producing one record per CDR3 protein. This sample yields approximately 48,000 distinct CDR3 sequences, of which 5.5% to 7.5% are seen a single time; about 1.5% belongs to the top ten. The trim removed 1 base at V and 3 bases at J, leaving 9 bases unmatched. This CDR3 has 17 residues. The germline gives CDR1 MGHRA, CDR2 YSYEKL. General study results and limits: Contracting CD8+ clones were enriched in EMRA, CD4+ mainly in CM and EM. Pre-infection memory showed some responding clones, and this suggested that cross-reactive memory joined.

By its share, this clonotype is medium-sized (0.01 to 0.1%). The target antigen is unknown. The clonotype was recovered from a young man who had mild COVID-19 (a few samples of this study predate the infection). Cell type and time point are not known. The sequenced sample was PBMCs or a T cell subset sorted from them (not recorded which). The chain recombines TRBV4-1 with TRBJ2-4; the match to TRBD1 covers 7 bases. For the CDR3, the DNA is TGCGCCAGCAGCCAAGGGCCCGCAGGGGGAGACAAAAACATTCAGTACTTC. Translated, it gives CASSQGPAGGDKNIQYF.